This is a list of T cell receptor beta chains from one sample in a study of CD8 T cells in ankylosing spondylitis. TCRdb analysed the 5' RACE reads with MiXCR anew, one entry per CDR3 protein. The table shows some 150,000 distinct CDR3 sequences, with more than 9.5% occurring only once. The specimen was blood, either unsorted or a sorted T cell fraction (not recorded which). All receptors derive from a female donor with ankylosing spondylitis or in good health (not recorded which). Both conserved end residues are part of each CDR3. The order of the fields is clone size, V gene, D gene, J gene, CDR3 protein, CDR3 DNA. D genes are given only for firm matches. Only part of the rows carry a size: once, few, many, or a class if the clone is expanded.

>few|TRBV28|.|TRBJ2-7
CASSRGFYEQYF
TGTGCCAGCAGCCGAGGGTTCTACGAGCAGTACTTC
>many|TRBV5-1|.|TRBJ1-3
CASSLAGGAASGNTIYF
TGCGCCAGCAGCTTGGCCGGGGGGGCTGCCTCTGGAAACACCATATATTTT
>once|TRBV24-1|.|TRBJ2-1
CASSDGHSINEQFF
TGTGCCTCCAGTGACGGACACTCGATCAATGAGCAGTTCTTC
>many|TRBV7-9|TRBD2|TRBJ2-1
CASSLEAGGYNEQFF
TGTGCCAGCAGCTTAGAAGCGGGAGGGTACAATGAGCAGTTCTTC
>many|TRBV7-2|.|TRBJ2-1
CASSPSSGLLSGQFF
TGTGCCAGCAGCCCAAGCTCGGGACTTCTGAGCGGGCAGTTCTTC
>many|TRBV12-3/TRBV12-4|.|TRBJ2-7
CASSYRTASEQYF
TGTGCCAGCAGTTACAGGACGGCATCGGAGCAGTACTTC
>.|TRBV20-1|.|TRBJ1-5
CSASPRQAFNQPQHF
TGCAGTGCTAGCCCGCGCCAAGCCTTCAATCAGCCCCAGCATTTT
>many|TRBV20-1|TRBD1|TRBJ1-1
CSATGGGTEAFF
TGCAGTGCTACAGGGGGGGGGACTGAAGCTTTCTTT
>few|TRBV4-2|TRBD2|TRBJ2-3
CASSQDLSGGTDTQYF
TGTGCCAGCAGCCAAGATCTAAGCGGGGGAACAGATACGCAGTATTTT
>many|TRBV12-3/TRBV12-4|.|TRBJ2-7
CASSLGGEREQYF
TGTGCCAGCAGTTTAGGGGGAGAGAGAGAGCAGTACTTC
>many|TRBV7-8|.|TRBJ2-7
CASSLRDEQYF
TGTGCCAGCAGCTTAAGGGACGAGCAGTACTTC
>.|TRBV6-5|TRBD1|TRBJ1-2
CASSSFGTDGYTF
TGTGCCAGCAGTTCTTTCGGGACAGATGGCTACACCTTC
>many|TRBV6-5|TRBD2|TRBJ2-1
CASGVGSGEFF
TGTGCCAGCGGCGTGGGTAGCGGGGAGTTCTTC
>many|TRBV3-1|.|TRBJ2-4
CASSQEVGGAKNIQYF
TGTGCCAGCAGCCAAGAGGTAGGGGGGGCCAAAAACATTCAGTACTTC
>.|TRBV9|.|TRBJ1-5
CASSAQGGQPQHF
TGTGCCAGCAGCGCCCAGGGTGGTCAGCCCCAGCATTTT
>many|TRBV20-1|.|TRBJ1-1
CSAKLGPGYKTEAFF
TGCAGTGCTAAATTGGGTCCGGGGTATAAGACTGAAGCTTTCTTT
>many|TRBV29-1|.|TRBJ2-1
CSVERLDNEQFF
TGCAGCGTTGAAAGGCTAGACAATGAGCAGTTCTTC
>many|TRBV7-2|TRBD1|TRBJ2-5
CASSFHPGQVSKETQYF
TGTGCCAGCAGCTTCCATCCGGGACAGGTTTCTAAAGAGACCCAGTACTTC
>many|TRBV20-1|TRBD2|TRBJ2-7
CSAREGGGGASYEQYF
TGCAGTGCTAGAGAGGGGGGCGGGGGGGCATCCTACGAGCAGTACTTC
>many|TRBV18|.|TRBJ1-2
CASSPLREITNYGYTF
TGTGCCAGCTCACCGCTCCGGGAAATAACAAACTATGGCTACACCTTC
>.|TRBV12-3/TRBV12-4|.|TRBJ2-1
CASSGLGGYNEQFF
TGTGCCAGCAGTGGTCTGGGGGGTTACAATGAGCAGTTCTTC
>many|TRBV28|.|TRBJ2-1
CASSFWSSSYNEQFF
TGTGCCAGCAGTTTCTGGTCGAGCTCCTACAATGAGCAGTTCTTC
>once|TRBV20-1|.|TRBJ1-2
CSARDRGATPNYYGYTF
TGCAGTGCTAGAGATCGGGGGGCGACACCCAATTACTATGGCTACACCTTC
>many|TRBV20-1|.|TRBJ1-1
CSARDRVEAFF
TGCAGTGCTAGAGATCGGGTTGAAGCTTTCTTT
>many|TRBV2|TRBD1|TRBJ1-1
CASREGQGRGTEAFF
TGTGCCAGCAGGGAAGGACAGGGACGGGGCACTGAAGCTTTCTTT
>.|TRBV7-8|.|TRBJ1-1
CAGSLGGQNTEAFF
TGTGCCGGCAGCTTAGGGGGTCAGAACACTGAAGCTTTCTTT
>many|TRBV5-1|TRBD1|TRBJ2-7
CASRMLTGELSEQYF
TGCGCCAGCAGAATGTTGACAGGGGAGTTGAGCGAGCAGTACTTC
>many|TRBV20-1|.|TRBJ2-3
CSATRLGDTQYF
TGCAGTGCTACCAGGCTCGGAGATACGCAGTATTTT
>many|TRBV6-2/TRBV6-3|.|TRBJ1-2
CASSYPWEANYGYTF
TGTGCCAGCAGTTACCCGTGGGAAGCTAACTATGGCTACACCTTC
>many|TRBV25-1|TRBD1|TRBJ1-1
CASSARGSGNTEAFF
TGTGCCAGCAGTGCCAGGGGGTCAGGGAACACTGAAGCTTTCTTT
>many|TRBV6-1|TRBD2|TRBJ2-1
CAGTSGGYSYNEQFF
TGTGCCGGAACTAGCGGGGGGTACTCCTACAATGAGCAGTTCTTC
>many|TRBV20-1|.|TRBJ1-2
CSARYGNYGYTF
TGCAGTGCTAGATACGGAAACTATGGCTACACCTTC
>few|TRBV10-3|TRBD1|TRBJ1-1
CAISSGQGNTEAFF
TGTGCCATCAGCTCGGGACAGGGAAACACTGAAGCTTTCTTT
>many|TRBV28|.|TRBJ2-4
CASSEDQTAKNIQYF
TGTGCCAGCAGCGAGGACCAAACAGCCAAAAACATTCAGTACTTC
>.|TRBV11-2|.|TRBJ1-2
CASSPHRWDGYTF
TGTGCCAGCAGCCCACACAGGTGGGATGGCTACACCTTC
>many|TRBV12-3/TRBV12-4|.|TRBJ2-5
CASSLEPHQETQYF
TGTGCCAGCAGTTTGGAGCCACACCAAGAGACCCAGTACTTC
>many|TRBV5-1|TRBD2|TRBJ2-1
CASLRLAGVYNEQFF
TGCGCCAGCCTCCGACTAGCGGGGGTCTACAATGAGCAGTTCTTC
>few|TRBV5-1|TRBD1|TRBJ2-7
CASSRSGTEIYEQYF
TGCGCCAGCAGCCGGTCCGGGACAGAGATTTACGAGCAGTACTTC
>few|TRBV6-1|.|TRBJ2-1
CASTPGQGVRNNEQFF
TGTGCCAGCACTCCGGGTCAGGGCGTTCGTAACAATGAGCAGTTCTTC
>few|TRBV6-6|.|TRBJ2-7
CASQGPTYEQYF
TGTGCCAGCCAGGGGCCCACCTACGAGCAGTACTTC
>many|TRBV3-1|.|TRBJ1-6
CASSQEVNSPLHF
TGTGCCAGCAGCCAAGAAGTTAATTCACCCCTCCACTTT